This TCR beta chain derives from a study of OX40 agonist ivuxolimab in advanced cancers. Study overall: A diagnosis of hepatocellular carcinoma, melanoma, renal cell or head and neck cancer was present in dose-escalation patients. Study-level findings and limits: At 0.1 to 3.0 mg/kg and by week 6, clonal expansion occurred in CD4+ and CD8+ blood T cells.

The CDR3 is 16 amino acids. Germline V gene data show CDR1 as KGHSH and CDR2 as LQKENI. V lost 3 bases and J lost 4; bases outside the gene matches: 11. TCRdb's table, derived via immunoSEQ multiplex PCR, lists solely in-frame clones and lacks some. The sample consists of around 74,000 clones, approximately 85% of them appearing once. Regarding this clone: Its specificity is not known.

The sample in question was CD4+ or CD8+ T cells sorted from blood, obtained in a trial of the OX40 agonist ivuxolimab. This receptor was taken from an adult with an advanced solid tumor such as melanoma, head and neck, liver or kidney cancer. The rearrangement links TRBV18 to TRBJ2-7, with 8 nucleotides matching TRBD1. The DNA for the CDR3 is TGTGCCAGCTCACCCAACCGGGACAGGTCGTTTTACGAGCAGTACTTC. Its protein is CASSPNRDRSFYEQYF.